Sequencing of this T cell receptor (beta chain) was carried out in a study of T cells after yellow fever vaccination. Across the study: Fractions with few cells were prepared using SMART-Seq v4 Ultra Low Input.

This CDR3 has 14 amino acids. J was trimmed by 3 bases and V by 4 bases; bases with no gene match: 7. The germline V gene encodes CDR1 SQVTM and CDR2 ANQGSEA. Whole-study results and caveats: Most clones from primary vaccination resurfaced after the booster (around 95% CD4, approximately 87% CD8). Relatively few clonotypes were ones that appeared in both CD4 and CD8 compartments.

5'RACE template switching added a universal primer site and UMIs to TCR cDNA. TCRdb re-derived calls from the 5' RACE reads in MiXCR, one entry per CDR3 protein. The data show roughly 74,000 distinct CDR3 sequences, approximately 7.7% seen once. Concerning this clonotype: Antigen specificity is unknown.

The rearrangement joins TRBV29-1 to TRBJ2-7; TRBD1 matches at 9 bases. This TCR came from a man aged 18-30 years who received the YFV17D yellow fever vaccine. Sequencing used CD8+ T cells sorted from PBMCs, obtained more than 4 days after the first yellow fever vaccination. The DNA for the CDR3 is TGCAGCGTTGTCCCTCCGGGACAGGGCTACGAGCAGTACTTC. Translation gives CSVVPPGQGYEQYF.